This T cell receptor (beta chain) is from a study of CD8 T cells in ankylosing spondylitis. Study-wide points: It appeared that ankylosing spondylitis blood was characterized by a TCR beta motif of seven or eight highly homologous variants.

Generation of TCR beta libraries employed quantitative 5'-RACE incorporating molecular barcodes. In TCRdb, the 5' RACE reads were re-called with MiXCR into one record per CDR3 protein. The table has roughly 90,000 distinct CDR3 sequences, about 8.5% seen once; the top ten hold about a tenth. This clonotype was recorded at least ten times. Antigen unknown. This sequence originates from a male donor with ankylosing spondylitis or in good health (not recorded which). The sample was blood, either unsorted or a sorted T cell fraction (not recorded which).

CDR3 nucleotides: TGTGCCACCAGCAGAGATTTGGTCAGGGGTGAGACCCAGTACTTC. As protein: CATSRDLVRGETQYF. This sequence joins TRBV15 and TRBJ2-5; D is perhaps TRBD1 (6 bases). V lost 0 bases and J 5 bases, leaving 13 bases between the germline ends. Germline V lookup: CDR1 LNHNV, CDR2 YYDKDF (reference sequence). The CDR3 runs to 15 residues. The variable domain in full, completed from reference TRBV15 and TRBJ2-5, reads DAMVIQNPRYQVTQFGKPVTLSCSQTLNHNVMYWYQQKSSQAPKLLFHYYDKDFNNEADTPDNFQSRRPNTSFCFLDIRSPGLGDTAMYLCATSRDLVRGETQYFGPGTRLLVL.